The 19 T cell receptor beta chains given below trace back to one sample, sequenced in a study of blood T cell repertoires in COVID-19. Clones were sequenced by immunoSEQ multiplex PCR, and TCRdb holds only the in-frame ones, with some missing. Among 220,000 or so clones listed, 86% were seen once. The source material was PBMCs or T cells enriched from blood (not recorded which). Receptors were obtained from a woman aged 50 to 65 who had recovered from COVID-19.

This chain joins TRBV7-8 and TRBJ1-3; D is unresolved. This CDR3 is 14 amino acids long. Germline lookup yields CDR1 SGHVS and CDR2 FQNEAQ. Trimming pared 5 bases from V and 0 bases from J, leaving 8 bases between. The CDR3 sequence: CASSRPSSGNTIYF. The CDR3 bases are TGTGCCAGCAGCAGGCCTAGCTCTGGAAACACCATATATTTT.

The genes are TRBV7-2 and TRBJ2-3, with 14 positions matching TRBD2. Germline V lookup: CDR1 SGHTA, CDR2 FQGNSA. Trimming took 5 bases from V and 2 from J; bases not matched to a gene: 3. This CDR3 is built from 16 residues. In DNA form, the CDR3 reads TGTGCCAGCAGCCGGACTAGCGGGAGGTACACAGATACGCAGTATTTT. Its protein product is CASSRTSGRYTDTQYF.

The CDR3 region is CASSGGGAGANVLTF. Written as DNA, the CDR3 is TGTGCCAGCAGTGGGGGGGGTGCTGGGGCCAACGTCCTGACTTTC. The V gene is TRBV28, the J gene TRBJ2-6; 7 bases agree with TRBD2. Germline V gene lookup returns CDR1 MDHEN and CDR2 SYDVKM. V was clipped by 5 bases and J by 2 bases; unmatched bases: 3. The CDR3 covers 15 residues.

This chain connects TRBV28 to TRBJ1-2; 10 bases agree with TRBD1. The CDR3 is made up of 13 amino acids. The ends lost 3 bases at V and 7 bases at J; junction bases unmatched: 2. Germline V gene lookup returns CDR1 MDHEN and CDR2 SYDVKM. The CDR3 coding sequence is TGTGCCAGCAGTTTTGGGACAGGGGCTGGCTACACCTTC. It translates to CASSFGTGAGYTF.

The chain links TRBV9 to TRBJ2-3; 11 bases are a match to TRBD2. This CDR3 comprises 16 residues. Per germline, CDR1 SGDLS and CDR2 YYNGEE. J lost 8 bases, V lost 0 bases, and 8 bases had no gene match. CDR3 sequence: CASSVGSGGAQGTQYF. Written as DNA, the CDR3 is TGTGCCAGCAGCGTAGGTAGCGGGGGGGCCCAAGGTACGCAGTATTTT. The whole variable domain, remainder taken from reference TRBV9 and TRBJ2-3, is DSGVTQTPKHLITATGQRVTLRCSPRSGDLSVYWYQQSLDQGLQFLIQYYNGEERAKGNILERFSAQQFPDLHSELNLSSLELGDSALYFCASSVGSGGAQGTQYFGPGTRLTVL.

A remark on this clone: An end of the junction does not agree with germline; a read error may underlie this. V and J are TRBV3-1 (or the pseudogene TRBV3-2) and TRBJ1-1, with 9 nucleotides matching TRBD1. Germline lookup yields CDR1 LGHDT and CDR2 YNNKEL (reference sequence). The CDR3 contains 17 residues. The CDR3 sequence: CASIQGDRALAGTEAFF. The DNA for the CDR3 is TGTGCCAGCATCCAAGGGGACAGGGCCCTTGCCGGTACTGAAGCTTTCTTT.

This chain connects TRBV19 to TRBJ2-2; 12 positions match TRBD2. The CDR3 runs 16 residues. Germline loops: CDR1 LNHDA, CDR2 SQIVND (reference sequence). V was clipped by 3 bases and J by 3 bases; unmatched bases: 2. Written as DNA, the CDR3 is TGTGCCAGTAGTATTCTAGCGGGAGGGGACACCGGGGAGCTGTTTTTT. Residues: CASSILAGGDTGELFF.

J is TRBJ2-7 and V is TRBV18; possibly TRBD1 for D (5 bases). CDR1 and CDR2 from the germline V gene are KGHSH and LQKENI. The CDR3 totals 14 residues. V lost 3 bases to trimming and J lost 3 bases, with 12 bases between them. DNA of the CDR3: TGTGCCAGCTCACCTGCCAGGGTGGTCTACGAGCAGTACTTC. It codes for CASSPARVVYEQYF.

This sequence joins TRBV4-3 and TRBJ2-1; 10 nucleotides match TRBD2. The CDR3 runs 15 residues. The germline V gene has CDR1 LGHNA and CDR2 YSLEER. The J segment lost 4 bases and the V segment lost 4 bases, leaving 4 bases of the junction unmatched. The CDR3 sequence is CASSPLAGVYNEQFF. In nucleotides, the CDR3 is TGCGCCAGCAGCCCTCTAGCGGGGGTTTACAATGAGCAGTTCTTC.

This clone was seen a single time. The CDR3 loop is CASSQDEGPDTQYF. The CDR3 bases are TGTGCCAGCAGCCAAGATGAGGGCCCAGATACGCAGTATTTT. This sequence joins TRBV14 and TRBJ2-3; a weak D match, TRBD2 (5 bases). Trimming stripped 0 bases from V and 4 bases from J, with 8 bases between. Germline values: CDR1 SGHDN, CDR2 FVKESK. The length of the CDR3 is 14 residues. The whole variable domain, remainder taken from reference TRBV14 and TRBJ2-3, is EAGVTQFPSHSVIEKGQTVTLRCDPISGHDNLYWYRRVMGKEIKFLLHFVKESKQDESGMPNNRFLAERTGGTYSTLKVQPAELEDSGVYFCASSQDEGPDTQYFGPGTRLTVL.

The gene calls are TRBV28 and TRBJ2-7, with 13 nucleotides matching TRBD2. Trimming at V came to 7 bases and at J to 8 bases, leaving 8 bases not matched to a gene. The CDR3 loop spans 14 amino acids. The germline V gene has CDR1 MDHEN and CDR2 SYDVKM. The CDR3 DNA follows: TGTGCCAGCACCTTCGGGACTAGCGGGACCAAGCAGTACTTC. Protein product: CASTFGTSGTKQYF.

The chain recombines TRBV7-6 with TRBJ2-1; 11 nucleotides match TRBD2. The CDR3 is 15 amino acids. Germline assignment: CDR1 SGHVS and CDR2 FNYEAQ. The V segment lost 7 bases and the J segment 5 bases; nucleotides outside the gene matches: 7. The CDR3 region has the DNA TGTGCCAGCACGGTACTAGCGGGAGTTAACAATGAGCAGTTCTTC. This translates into CASTVLAGVNNEQFF.

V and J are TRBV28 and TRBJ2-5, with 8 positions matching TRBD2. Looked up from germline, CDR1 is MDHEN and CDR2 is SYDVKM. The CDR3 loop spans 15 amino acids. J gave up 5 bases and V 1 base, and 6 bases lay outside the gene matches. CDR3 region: CASSLFTSGWETQYF. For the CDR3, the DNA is TGTGCCAGCAGTTTATTCACTAGCGGTTGGGAGACCCAGTACTTC.

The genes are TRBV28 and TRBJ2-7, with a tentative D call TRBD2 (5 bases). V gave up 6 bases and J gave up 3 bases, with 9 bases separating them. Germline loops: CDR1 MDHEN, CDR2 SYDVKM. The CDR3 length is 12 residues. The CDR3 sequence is CASSGGSYEQYF. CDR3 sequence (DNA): TGTGCCAGCAGCGGAGGTAGCTACGAGCAGTACTTC.

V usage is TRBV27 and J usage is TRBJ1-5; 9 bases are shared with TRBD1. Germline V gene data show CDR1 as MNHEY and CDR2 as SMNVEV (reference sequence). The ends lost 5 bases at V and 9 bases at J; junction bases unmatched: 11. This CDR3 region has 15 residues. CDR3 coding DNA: TGTGCCAGCAGTCGAAGCGGGACAGGGAATGCGCCCCAGCATTTT. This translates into CASSRSGTGNAPQHF.

Here the CDR3 reads CASSPGQGLTPLHF. CDR3 sequence (DNA): TGTGCCAGCAGTCCGGGACAGGGTTTAACACCCCTCCACTTT. The chain carries TRBV7-9 and TRBJ1-6; TRBD1 agrees at 9 bases. Germline V gene data show CDR1 as SEHNR and CDR2 as FQNEAQ (reference sequence). Trimming removed 6 bases from V and 11 bases from J; junction bases left unmatched: 8. The CDR3 extends over 14 amino acids. Full variable domain (remainder filled in from reference TRBV7-9 and TRBJ1-6): DTGVSQNPRHKITKRGQNVTFRCDPISEHNRLYWYRQTLGQGPEFLTYFQNEAQLEKSRLLSDRFSAERPKGSFSTLEIQRTEQGDSAMYLCASSPGQGLTPLHFGNGTRLTVT.

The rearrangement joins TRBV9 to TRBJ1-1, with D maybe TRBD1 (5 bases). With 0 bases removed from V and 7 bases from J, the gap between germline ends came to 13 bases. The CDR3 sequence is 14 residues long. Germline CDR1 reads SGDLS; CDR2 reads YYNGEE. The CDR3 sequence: CASSVGPTVNEAFF. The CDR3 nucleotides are TGTGCCAGCAGCGTAGGCCCGACAGTTAATGAAGCTTTCTTT.

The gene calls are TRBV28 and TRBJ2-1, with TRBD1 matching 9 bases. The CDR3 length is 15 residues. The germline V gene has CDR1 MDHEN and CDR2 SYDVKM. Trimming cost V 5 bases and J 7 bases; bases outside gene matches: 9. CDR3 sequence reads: CASSLPGQGKNEQFF. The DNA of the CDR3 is TGTGCCAGCAGTCTACCGGGACAGGGAAAAAATGAGCAGTTCTTC. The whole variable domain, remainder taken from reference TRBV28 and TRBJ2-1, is DVKVTQSSRYLVKRTGEKVFLECVQDMDHENMFWYRQDPGLGLRLIYFSYDVKMKEKGDIPEGYSVSREKKERFSLILESASTNQTSMYLCASSLPGQGKNEQFFGPGTRLTVL.

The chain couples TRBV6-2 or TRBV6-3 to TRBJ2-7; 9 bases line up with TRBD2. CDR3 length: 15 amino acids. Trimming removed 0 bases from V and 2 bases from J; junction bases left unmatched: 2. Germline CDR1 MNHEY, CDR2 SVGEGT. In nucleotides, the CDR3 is TGTGCCAGCAGTTACTCGACTAGCGGAACCTACGAGCAGTACTTC. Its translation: CASSYSTSGTYEQYF.